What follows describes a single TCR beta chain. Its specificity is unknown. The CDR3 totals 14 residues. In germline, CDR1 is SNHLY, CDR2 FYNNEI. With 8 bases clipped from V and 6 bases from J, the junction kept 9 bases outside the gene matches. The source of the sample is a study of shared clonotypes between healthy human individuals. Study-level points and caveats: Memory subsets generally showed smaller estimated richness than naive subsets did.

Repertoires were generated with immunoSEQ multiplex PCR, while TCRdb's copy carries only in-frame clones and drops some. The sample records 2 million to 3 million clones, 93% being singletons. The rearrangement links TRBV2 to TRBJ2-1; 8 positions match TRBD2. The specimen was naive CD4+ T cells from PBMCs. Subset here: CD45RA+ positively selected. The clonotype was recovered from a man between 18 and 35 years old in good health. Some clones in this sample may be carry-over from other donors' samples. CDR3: CASERERRVNEQFF. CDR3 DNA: TGTGCCAGCGAGCGGGAGCGGAGGGTCAATGAGCAGTTCTTC.